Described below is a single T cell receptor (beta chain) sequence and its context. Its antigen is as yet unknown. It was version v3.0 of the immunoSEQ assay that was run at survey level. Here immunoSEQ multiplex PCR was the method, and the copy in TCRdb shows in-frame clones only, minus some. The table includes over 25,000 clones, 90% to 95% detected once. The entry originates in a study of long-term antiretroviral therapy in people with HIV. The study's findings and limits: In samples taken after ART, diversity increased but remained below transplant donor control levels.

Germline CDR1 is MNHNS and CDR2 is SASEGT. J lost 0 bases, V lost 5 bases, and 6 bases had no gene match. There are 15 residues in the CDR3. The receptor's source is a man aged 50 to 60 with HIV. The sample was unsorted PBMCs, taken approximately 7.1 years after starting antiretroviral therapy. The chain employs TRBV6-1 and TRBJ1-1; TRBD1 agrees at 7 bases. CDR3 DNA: TGTGCCAGCAGTCAGGGGGACTCCATGAACACTGAAGCTTTCTTT. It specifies CASSQGDSMNTEAFF.